Listed below are T cell receptor beta chains from one sample, sequenced in a study of blood T cell repertoires in COVID-19. Sequencing was performed with immunoSEQ multiplex PCR; in TCRdb, only in-frame clones are kept and a portion is missing. The top ten clones hold 1.5% to 2% of a sample with around 400,000 clones, 85% to 90% of them seen once. The sample consisted of PBMCs or T cells enriched from blood (not recorded which). The receptors derive from a woman younger than 45 who had recovered from COVID-19. Both conserved end residues are part of each CDR3. The D gene is left open where the match is weak. Clone size is not always given. Where it is, it says once, few, many or a class for expanded clones.

v_call	j_call	d_call	clone_size	cdr3_nt	cdr3_aa
TRBV9	TRBJ1-2	TRBD1	.	TGTGCCAGCAGCTCTAGTCAGGGGGTGCCCTATGGCTACACCTTC	CASSSSQGVPYGYTF
TRBV7-9	TRBJ2-1	TRBD2	.	TGTGCCAGCAGCCCCGGGGGGGTCAATGAGCAGTTCTTC	CASSPGGVNEQFF
TRBV7-9	TRBJ2-7	.	few	TGTGCCAGCAGCCGCCCCGACAGGACCGAGCAGTACTTC	CASSRPDRTEQYF
TRBV7-8	TRBJ2-7	TRBD1	.	TGTGCCAGCAGCTCCCACCCGGGGACAGACTACGAGCAGTACTTC	CASSSHPGTDYEQYF
TRBV18	TRBJ2-7	.	.	TGTGCCAGCTCACCACAGGGGTCCTACGAGCAGTACTTC	CASSPQGSYEQYF
TRBV5-4	TRBJ1-4	.	.	TGTGCCAGCAGCCGAGGCCGGGACATAGAACATGAAAAACTGTTTTTT	CASSRGRDIEHEKLFF
TRBV29-1	TRBJ1-1	.	.	TGCAGCGTTGAAGCCCTGTGGCAGAACACTGAAGCTTTCTTT	CSVEALWQNTEAFF
TRBV11-2	TRBJ2-1	TRBD1	.	TGTGCCAGCAGCTTACCCCCGGGACAGGGCTGGAGAGAGCAGTTCTTC	CASSLPPGQGWREQFF
TRBV5-6	TRBJ2-3	TRBD1	.	TGTGCCAGCAGCGCCCCGGGACAGACAGATACGCAGTATTTT	CASSAPGQTDTQYF
TRBV3-1/TRBV3-2	TRBJ1-1	TRBD1	.	TGTGCCAGCTTGGACAGGGGGCTGAACACTGAAGCTTTCTTT	CASLDRGLNTEAFF
TRBV2	TRBJ1-2	.	few	TGTGCCAGCAGCAGAAGGGGCTATGGCTACACCTTC	CASSRRGYGYTF
TRBV5-1	TRBJ2-7	.	many	TGCGCCAGCAGCCGAGGACAGTCTTCCTACGAGCAGTACTTC	CASSRGQSSYEQYF
TRBV6-1	TRBJ2-3	.	.	TGTGCCAGCAGTGAAAACAGGATTAGCACAGATACGCAGTATTTT	CASSENRISTDTQYF
TRBV19	TRBJ2-2	.	.	TGTGCCAGCCGCCATTACATTCCGAACACCGGGGAGCTGTTTTTT	CASRHYIPNTGELFF
TRBV30	TRBJ1-2	.	once	TGTGCCTGGACTAGACAGACCTCTAACTATGGCTACACCTTC	CAWTRQTSNYGYTF
TRBV7-9	TRBJ2-7	.	once	TGTGCCAGCAGCCCCGGGTCCGAGCAGTACTTC	CASSPGSEQYF
TRBV28	TRBJ2-5	TRBD1	.	TGTGCCAGCAGTTTAGCAGGACAGGGTTTGGAGACCCAGTACTTC	CASSLAGQGLETQYF
TRBV18	TRBJ2-7	.	.	TGTGCCAGCTCACAGGACATGCCCTACGAGCAGTACTTC	CASSQDMPYEQYF